The rows below give T cell receptor beta chains drawn from one sample of a study of identical twins. MiXCR, run by TCRdb on the 5' RACE reads, gives a single entry per CDR3 protein. The data contain roughly 240,000 distinct CDR3 sequences, about 7.3% of them singletons. The sample also formed part of further work on yellow fever vaccine responses in identical twins.

Specimen: memory (CD45RO+) T cells sorted from blood. Receptor source: a woman aged 18-29 years in good health. Each CDR3 is given with its conserved first and last residue. The order of the fields is V gene, clone size, J gene, D gene, CDR3 protein, CDR3 DNA. A D gene is named only where the DNA matches it firmly. The size field is filled for only some rows; it gives once, few, many or a size class.

V: TRBV3-1; size: few; J: TRBJ1-5; D: -; CDR3: CASSQDLVQPQHF; DNA: TGTGCCAGCAGCCAAGATTTGGTGCAGCCCCAGCATTTT
V: TRBV12-3/TRBV12-4; size: -; J: TRBJ2-7; D: TRBD1; CDR3: CASSLGTGRYEQYF; DNA: TGTGCCAGCAGTTTAGGGACAGGGAGATACGAGCAGTACTTC
V: TRBV3-1; size: many; J: TRBJ2-1; D: -; CDR3: CASSQVSEQFF; DNA: TGTGCCAGCAGCCAAGTCTCGGAGCAGTTCTTC
V: TRBV6-1; size: few; J: TRBJ1-2; D: -; CDR3: CASRGGFFEGGYTF; DNA: TGTGCCAGCCGAGGAGGGTTCTTCGAAGGCGGCTACACCTTC
V: TRBV3-1; size: many; J: TRBJ2-5; D: TRBD2; CDR3: CASSPGTSGGFPKETQYF; DNA: TGTGCCAGCAGCCCCGGGACTAGCGGGGGGTTCCCCAAAGAGACCCAGTACTTC
V: TRBV7-8; size: few; J: TRBJ2-5; D: TRBD2; CDR3: CASNRGEKETQYF; DNA: TGTGCCAGCAACCGGGGGGAAAAAGAGACCCAGTACTTC
V: TRBV11-2; size: -; J: TRBJ2-7; D: TRBD2; CDR3: CASRITTSGRYEQYF; DNA: TGTGCCAGCAGGATAACTACTAGCGGTAGATACGAGCAGTACTTC
V: TRBV29-1; size: few; J: TRBJ2-2; D: -; CDR3: CSVTGHTGELFF; DNA: TGCAGCGTTACGGGACACACCGGGGAGCTGTTTTTT
V: TRBV29-1; size: -; J: TRBJ2-7; D: TRBD1; CDR3: CSVEDPGQGSQVQYF; DNA: TGCAGCGTTGAAGATCCGGGACAGGGTTCTCAGGTGCAGTACTTC
V: TRBV14; size: few; J: TRBJ1-2; D: TRBD1; CDR3: CASSRQGFGYGYTF; DNA: TGTGCCAGCAGCCGACAGGGTTTTGGCTATGGCTACACCTTC
V: TRBV10-3; size: many; J: TRBJ1-1; D: TRBD1; CDR3: CASQTGGAGMNTEAFF; DNA: TGTGCCAGCCAAACAGGGGGCGCGGGGATGAACACTGAAGCTTTCTTT
V: TRBV6-1; size: many; J: TRBJ2-1; D: TRBD2; CDR3: CASMSLAGGNEQFF; DNA: TGTGCCAGCATGTCGCTAGCGGGAGGGAATGAGCAGTTCTTC
V: TRBV6-1; size: -; J: TRBJ2-3; D: -; CDR3: CASEGGTSTDTQYF; DNA: TGTGCTTCAGAAGGCGGGACCAGCACAGATACGCAGTATTTT
V: TRBV5-1; size: many; J: TRBJ2-1; D: TRBD2; CDR3: CASSSQAGINEQFF; DNA: TGCGCCAGCAGCTCCCAAGCGGGAATAAATGAGCAGTTCTTC
V: TRBV10-1; size: -; J: TRBJ2-1; D: TRBD2; CDR3: CASSESPIHSGRRYNEQFF; DNA: TGCGCCAGCAGTGAGAGCCCTATTCATAGCGGGAGAAGGTACAATGAGCAGTTCTTC
V: TRBV6-6; size: many; J: TRBJ1-1; D: -; CDR3: CASRDTEAFF; DNA: TGTGCCAGCAGGGATACTGAAGCTTTCTTT
V: TRBV29-1; size: many; J: TRBJ1-1; D: TRBD1; CDR3: CSADREGAFF; DNA: TGCAGCGCTGACAGGGAGGGAGCTTTCTTT
V: TRBV20-1; size: -; J: TRBJ2-2; D: TRBD2; CDR3: CSARDQGLAVTGELFF; DNA: TGCAGTGCTAGAGATCAGGGACTAGCGGTGACCGGGGAGCTGTTTTTT
V: TRBV6-5; size: few; J: TRBJ1-4; D: -; CDR3: CASSYPPTGGREKLFF; DNA: TGTGCCAGCAGTTACCCCCCCACGGGGGGCCGGGAAAAACTGTTTTTT
V: TRBV28; size: many; J: TRBJ1-5; D: TRBD1; CDR3: CASTPGTGVMSNQPQHF; DNA: TGTGCCAGCACACCCGGGACAGGGGTTATGAGCAATCAGCCCCAGCATTTT
V: TRBV5-1; size: -; J: TRBJ1-4; D: -; CDR3: CASSPGTNEKLFF; DNA: TGCGCCAGCAGCCCCGGGACCAATGAAAAACTGTTTTTT
V: TRBV3-1; size: -; J: TRBJ2-6; D: -; CDR3: CASSQDGLSGANVLTF; DNA: TGTGCCAGCAGCCAAGACGGCCTCTCTGGGGCCAACGTCCTGACTTTC
V: TRBV15; size: many; J: TRBJ1-3; D: -; CDR3: CATSGGHSGNTIYF; DNA: TGTGCCACCAGCGGCGGTCACTCTGGAAACACCATATATTTT